This passage covers 9 T cell receptor beta chains from one sample sequenced in a study of blood T cell repertoires in COVID-19. Some clones are missing from TCRdb's copy, which holds only in-frame ones; the method was immunoSEQ multiplex PCR. The repertoire has 75,000 to 90,000 clones, around four fifths of them found once; the top ten carry about 18%. The source material was peripheral blood. These receptor sequences come from an elderly man with active or convalescent COVID-19.

The chain is built from TRBV12-5 and TRBJ2-3, with 8 positions matching TRBD2. This CDR3 region has 17 residues. Germline-derived CDR1 and CDR2 are LGHNT and FRNRAP. Losses at the gene ends were 2 bases for V and 4 bases for J; bases not matched to a gene: 11. The CDR3 DNA reads as TGTGCTAGTGGTTTGACGAGGACTAGCACACCCCCAGATACGCAGTATTTT. Its protein is CASGLTRTSTPPDTQYF.

The chain links TRBV19 to TRBJ2-2; possibly TRBD2 for D (6 bases). V was clipped by 7 bases and J by 0 bases, with 15 bases between them. Germline V gene data show CDR1 as LNHDA and CDR2 as SQIVND (reference sequence). There are 16 residues in the CDR3. The CDR3 spells CASTRRRVANTGELFF. DNA for the CDR3: TGTGCCAGTACCCGCCGGAGGGTCGCGAACACCGGGGAGCTGTTTTTT.

The rearrangement joins TRBV28 to TRBJ2-1; 10 nucleotides agree with TRBD2. V gave up 5 bases and J gave up 2 bases; unmatched junction bases: 0. Germline CDR1 MDHEN, CDR2 SYDVKM. This CDR3 comprises 14 residues. CDR3: CASSTSGAYNEQFF. The CDR3 bases are TGTGCCAGCAGTACTAGCGGGGCCTACAATGAGCAGTTCTTC.

In its sample, this clone was seen a few times. This rearrangement joins TRBV6-5 to TRBJ1-1, with D possibly TRBD1 on 5 matching bases. The CDR3 is 14 residues long. Germline V gene data show CDR1 as MNHEY and CDR2 as SVGAGI. V lost 6 bases and J 7 bases, leaving 18 bases between the germline ends. CDR3 region: CASRVGQGNGEAFF. The CDR3 nucleotides read TGTGCCAGCAGAGTCGGACAAGGTAATGGTGAAGCTTTCTTT.

The chain carries TRBV6-1 and TRBJ1-5; 7 bases map to TRBD1. Per the germline V gene, CDR1 is MNHNS and CDR2 is SASEGT. The CDR3 length is 15 residues. V was clipped by 1 base and J by 1 base; unmatched bases: 1. CDR3 protein: CASSEEGGSNQPQHF. DNA for the CDR3: TGTGCCAGCAGTGAAGAAGGGGGCAGCAATCAGCCCCAGCATTTT.

This clone came up a few times. The genes are TRBV5-1 and TRBJ1-2, with TRBD1 as a possible D gene (6 bases). The germline V and J ends were trimmed by 4 bases and 8 bases, with 21 bases remaining between them. The germline gives CDR1 SGHRS, CDR2 YFSETQ. The CDR3 totals 15 residues. The CDR3 is CASSLDRPSVGGYTF. The CDR3 DNA reads TGCGCCAGCAGCCTCGACAGGCCGTCTGTAGGGGGCTACACCTTC.

The chain combines TRBV30 with TRBJ2-5, with 7 bases fitting TRBD2. The CDR3 has 14 amino acids. Looked up from germline, CDR1 is GTSNPN and CDR2 is SVGIG (reference sequence). The J segment lost 3 bases and the V segment lost 7 bases, leaving 11 bases of the junction unmatched. CDR3 sequence: CAFTKTGGKETQYF. CDR3 sequence (DNA): TGTGCCTTCACCAAGACGGGAGGTAAAGAGACCCAGTACTTC.

V and J are TRBV21-1 and TRBJ2-2; TRBD2, the table's D call, was not compared with the DNA. TRBV21-1 is shown as a pseudogene. This CDR3 has 16 amino acids. The DNA for the CDR3 is TGTGCCAGCCCCCCCTCGGGGGGCACGAACACCGGGGAGCTGTTTTTT. Translating gives CASPPSGGTNTGELFF.

The gene calls are TRBV24-1 and TRBJ2-6; D uncertain. This CDR3 region has 17 residues. In germline, CDR1 is KGHDR, CDR2 SFDVKD. V lost 0 bases to trimming and J lost 2 bases, with 10 bases between them. The CDR3 here is CATSDLGPEPGANVLTF. CDR3 DNA sequence: TGTGCCACCAGTGATTTGGGGCCAGAGCCTGGGGCCAACGTCCTGACTTTC.